Detailed here is one TCR beta chain. The sample belongs to a study of PD-L1 blockade in urothelial cancer. Overall study: Patients began atezolizumab, 1,200 mg intravenously every 3 weeks, in 2014. Before enrollment, 0 to 3 chemotherapy regimens had been given to patients.

Measured with immunoSEQ multiplex PCR; TCRdb has only the in-frame clones, and not every one. The table records fewer than 45,000 clones, approximately 82% of them present only once. This CDR3 comprises 14 residues. The germline V gene has CDR1 KGHSH and CDR2 LQKENI. Trimming cost V 6 bases and J 7 bases; bases outside gene matches: 6. The sequence was collected from a man between 65 and 80 years old with urothelial cancer. This chain uses TRBV18 with TRBJ1-6; 7 bases map to TRBD1. Sequencing used PBMCs, obtained around atezolizumab (anti-PD-L1) treatment. The CDR3 reads CASSPGTENSPLHF. CDR3 in DNA: TGTGCCAGCTCCCCCGGGACAGAAAATTCACCCCTCCACTTT.